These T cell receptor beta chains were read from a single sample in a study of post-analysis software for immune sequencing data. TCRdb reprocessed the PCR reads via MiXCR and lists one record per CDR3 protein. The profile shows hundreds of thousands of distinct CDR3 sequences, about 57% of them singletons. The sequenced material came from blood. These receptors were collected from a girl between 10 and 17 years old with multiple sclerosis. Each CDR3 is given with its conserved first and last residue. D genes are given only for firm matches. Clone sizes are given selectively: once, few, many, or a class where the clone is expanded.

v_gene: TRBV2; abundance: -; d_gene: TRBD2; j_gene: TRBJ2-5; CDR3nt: TGTGCCAGCAGTGACCTAGCGGGTTCTCACAATGAGCAGTACTTC; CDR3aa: CASSDLAGSHNEQYF
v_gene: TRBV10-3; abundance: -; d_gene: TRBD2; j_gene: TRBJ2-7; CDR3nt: TGTGCCATCAGTGAAATAGCGGGAGCATCATACGAGCAGTACTTC; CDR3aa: CAISEIAGASYEQYF
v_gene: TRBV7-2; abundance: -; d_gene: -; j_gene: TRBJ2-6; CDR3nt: TGTGCCAGCAGCTTAGGGATTGGACGGTTCTCTGGGGCCAACGTCCTGACTTTC; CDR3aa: CASSLGIGRFSGANVLTF
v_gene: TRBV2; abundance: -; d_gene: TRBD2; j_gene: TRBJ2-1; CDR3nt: TGTGCCAGCAGTGAATATAGCGGGAGGGCTATTGATGAGCAGTTCTTC; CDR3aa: CASSEYSGRAIDEQFF
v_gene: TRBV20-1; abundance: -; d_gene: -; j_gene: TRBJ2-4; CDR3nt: TGCAGTGCTGGCGGGTCACTAGCCAAAAACATTCAGTACTTC; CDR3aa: CSAGGSLAKNIQYF
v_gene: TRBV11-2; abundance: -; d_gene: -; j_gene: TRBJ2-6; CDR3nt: TGTGCCAGCAGCGGCAGGGTTGGCGGGGCCAACGTCCTGACTTTC; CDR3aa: CASSGRVGGANVLTF
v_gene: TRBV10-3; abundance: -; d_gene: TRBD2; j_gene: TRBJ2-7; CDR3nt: TGTGCCATCAGTCATCCCAACAGGGCCAGCGGGGGGGCCTACGAGCAGTACTTC; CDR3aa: CAISHPNRASGGAYEQYF
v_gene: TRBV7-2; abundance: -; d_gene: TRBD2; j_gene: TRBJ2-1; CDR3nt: TGTGCCAGCAGCTTGCTTAGCGGGAGGAACAATGAGCAGTTCTTC; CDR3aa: CASSLLSGRNNEQFF
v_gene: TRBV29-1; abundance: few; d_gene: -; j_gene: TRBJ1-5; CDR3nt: TGCAGCGTCGGGGGTAACAATCAGCCCCAGCATTTT; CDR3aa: CSVGGNNQPQHF
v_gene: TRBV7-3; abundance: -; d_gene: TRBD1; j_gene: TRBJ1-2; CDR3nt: TGTGCCAGCAGCTTAGTAGGACAGGGGATCGGGAACTGTGGCTACACCTTC; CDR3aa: CASSLVGQGIGNCGYTF
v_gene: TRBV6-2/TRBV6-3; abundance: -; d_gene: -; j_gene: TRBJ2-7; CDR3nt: TGTGCCAGCAGTTACTCACAGTCCTCCTACGAGCAGTACTTC; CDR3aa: CASSYSQSSYEQYF
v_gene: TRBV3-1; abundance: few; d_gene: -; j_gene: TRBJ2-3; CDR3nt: TGTGCCAGCAGCCAATCACAGTCGGCAGATACGCAGTATTTT; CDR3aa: CASSQSQSADTQYF
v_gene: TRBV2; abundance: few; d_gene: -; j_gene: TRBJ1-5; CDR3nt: TGTGCCAGCCTGGGGGGGGTCGGCCAGCCCCAGCATTTT; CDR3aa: CASLGGVGQPQHF
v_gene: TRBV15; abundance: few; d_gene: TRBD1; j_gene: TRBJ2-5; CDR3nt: TGTGCCACCAGCAAAGATCGAGCGACAGGGTATGGGGAGCAGTACTTC; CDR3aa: CATSKDRATGYGEQYF
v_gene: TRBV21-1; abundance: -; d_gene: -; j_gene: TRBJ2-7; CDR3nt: TGTGCCAGCAGCGCACCGGGACGGAGATACTACGAGCAGTACTTC; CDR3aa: CASSAPGRRYYEQYF
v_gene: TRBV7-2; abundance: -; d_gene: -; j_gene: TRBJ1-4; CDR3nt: TGTGCCAGCAGCATGGGGACGTCCCCGGAAAAACTGTTTTTT; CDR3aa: CASSMGTSPEKLFF
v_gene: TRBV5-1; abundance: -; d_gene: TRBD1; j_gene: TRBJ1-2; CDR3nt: TGCGCCAGCAGCAGGTACAGGGGACACTATGGCTACACCTTC; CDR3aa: CASSRYRGHYGYTF
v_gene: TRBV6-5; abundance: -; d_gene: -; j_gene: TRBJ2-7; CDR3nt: TGTGCCATCTCTGCTCAAGGACCATGGCGCGAGCAGTACTTC; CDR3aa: CAISAQGPWREQYF
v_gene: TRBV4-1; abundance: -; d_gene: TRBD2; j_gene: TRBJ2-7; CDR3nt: TGCGCCAGCAGCCAGTGGCTAGCGGGTCCCTACGAGCAGTACTTC; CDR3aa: CASSQWLAGPYEQYF
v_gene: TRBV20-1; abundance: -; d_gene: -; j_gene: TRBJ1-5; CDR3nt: TGCAGTGCTAGTAACCCAGGGCCTTCGCGGCCCCGGCATTTT; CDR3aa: CSASNPGPSRPRHF
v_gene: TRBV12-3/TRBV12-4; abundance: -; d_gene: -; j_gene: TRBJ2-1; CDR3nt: TGTGCCAGCAGTTTCGTACTGGGGCCCTACAATGAACAGTTCTTC; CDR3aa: CASSFVLGPYNEQFF
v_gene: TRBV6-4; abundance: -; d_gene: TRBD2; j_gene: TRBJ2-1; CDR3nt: TGTGCCAGCAGTGACTTTCGGACTAGCACAAATGAGCAGTTCTTC; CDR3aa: CASSDFRTSTNEQFF
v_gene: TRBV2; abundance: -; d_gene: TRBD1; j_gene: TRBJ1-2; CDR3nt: TGTGCCACCGGGACAGAGAACTATGGCTACACCTTC; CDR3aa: CATGTENYGYTF
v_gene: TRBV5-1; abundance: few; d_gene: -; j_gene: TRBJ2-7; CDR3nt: TGCGCCAGCAGCCCGTGGTGGATGTCAGGTGGTGAGCAGTACTTC; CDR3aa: CASSPWWMSGGEQYF
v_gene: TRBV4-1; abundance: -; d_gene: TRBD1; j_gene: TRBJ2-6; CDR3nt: TGCGCCAGCAGCCAAGTAATGGGACAGGGGAGAGCTGGGGCCAACGTCCTGACTTTC; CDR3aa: CASSQVMGQGRAGANVLTF
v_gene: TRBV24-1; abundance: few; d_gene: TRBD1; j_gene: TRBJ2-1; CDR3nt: TGTGCCACCAGTGACCCCGGGGCAGGGGGCTTCAATGAGCAGTTCTTC; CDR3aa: CATSDPGAGGFNEQFF
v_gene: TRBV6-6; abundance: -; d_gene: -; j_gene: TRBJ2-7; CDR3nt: TGTGCCAGCAGTTACAGCGTTGGACAGCCCCACTCCTACGAGCAGTACTTC; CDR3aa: CASSYSVGQPHSYEQYF
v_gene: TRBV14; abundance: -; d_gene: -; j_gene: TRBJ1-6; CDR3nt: TGTGCCAGCAGCCAAGACCTCGGCAGTTGGAATTCACCCCTCCACTTT; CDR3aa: CASSQDLGSWNSPLHF
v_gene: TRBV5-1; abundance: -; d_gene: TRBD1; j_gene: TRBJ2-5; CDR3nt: TGCGCCAGCAGCTCGACAGGGATCCCTGGACTTCGGTACTTC; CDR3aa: CASSSTGIPGLRYF
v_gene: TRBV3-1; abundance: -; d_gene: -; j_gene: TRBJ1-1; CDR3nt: TGTGCCAGCAGCCAAGATTTAAGGGAAGGGAGAAATCCGATGAACACTGAAGCTTTCTTT; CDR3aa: CASSQDLREGRNPMNTEAFF
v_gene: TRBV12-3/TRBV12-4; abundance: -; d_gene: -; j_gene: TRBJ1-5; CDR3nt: TGTGCCAGCTCGGGGTATCCGGGCAATCAGCCCCAGCATTTT; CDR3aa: CASSGYPGNQPQHF
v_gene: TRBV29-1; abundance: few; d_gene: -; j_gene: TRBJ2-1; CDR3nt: TGCAGCGGTTACGAGGGCCAGTTGGATGAGCAGTTCTTC; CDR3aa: CSGYEGQLDEQFF
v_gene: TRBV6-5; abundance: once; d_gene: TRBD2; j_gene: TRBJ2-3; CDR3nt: TGTGCCAGCAGTTACTCGGGGGGGGATAAGCAGTATTTT; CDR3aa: CASSYSGGDKQYF
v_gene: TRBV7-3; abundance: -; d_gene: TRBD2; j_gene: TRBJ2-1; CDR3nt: TGTGCCAGCAGCTTATTTCCGGGAGGGGCCAAGAGCTCCTACAATGAGCAGTTCTTC; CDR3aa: CASSLFPGGAKSSYNEQFF
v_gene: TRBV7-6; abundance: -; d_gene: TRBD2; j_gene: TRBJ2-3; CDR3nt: TGTGCCAGCAGCTTAGAAAAACTAGCGGGAGCCACAGATACGCAGTATTTT; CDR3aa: CASSLEKLAGATDTQYF
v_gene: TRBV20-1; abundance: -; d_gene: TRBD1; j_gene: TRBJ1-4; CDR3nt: TGCAGTGCTAGAGGGGGGACAGTCGATGAAAAACTGTTTTTT; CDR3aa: CSARGGTVDEKLFF
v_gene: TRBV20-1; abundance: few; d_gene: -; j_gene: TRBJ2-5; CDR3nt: TGCAGTGCCCTCTACGGGGGCCAAGAGACCCAGTACTTC; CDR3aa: CSALYGGQETQYF
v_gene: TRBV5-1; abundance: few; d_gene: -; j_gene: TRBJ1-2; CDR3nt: TGCGCCAGCAGCTTGTTGGGGTCGTACGGCTACACCTTC; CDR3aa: CASSLLGSYGYTF
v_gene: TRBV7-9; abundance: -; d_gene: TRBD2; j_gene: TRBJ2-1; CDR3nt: TGTGCCAGCAGCCCCCCGGGAGGCCACAATGAGCAGTTCTTC; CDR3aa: CASSPPGGHNEQFF
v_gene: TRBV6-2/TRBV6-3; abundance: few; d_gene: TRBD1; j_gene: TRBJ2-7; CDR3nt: TGTGCCAGCTCACCGACAGGGAAGTCCTCCTACGAGCAGTACTTC; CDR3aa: CASSPTGKSSYEQYF
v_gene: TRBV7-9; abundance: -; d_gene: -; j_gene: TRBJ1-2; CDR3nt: TGTGCCAGCAGCTTAGAGGCGCTTTATGGCTGCACCTTC; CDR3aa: CASSLEALYGCTF